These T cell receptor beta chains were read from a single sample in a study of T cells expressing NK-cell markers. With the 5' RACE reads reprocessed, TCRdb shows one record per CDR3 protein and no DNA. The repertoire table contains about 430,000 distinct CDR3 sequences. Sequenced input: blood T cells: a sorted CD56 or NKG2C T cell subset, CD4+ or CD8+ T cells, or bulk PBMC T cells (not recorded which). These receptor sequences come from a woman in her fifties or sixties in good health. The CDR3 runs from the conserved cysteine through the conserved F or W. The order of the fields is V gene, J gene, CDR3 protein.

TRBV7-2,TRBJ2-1,CASSSPVSTGLKGTAYNEQFF
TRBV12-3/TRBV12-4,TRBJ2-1,CASSFVGSGRANEQFF
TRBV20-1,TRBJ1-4,CSAVDRDGLFF
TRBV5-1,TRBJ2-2,CASSFWEDGELFF
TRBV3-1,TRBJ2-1,CASSQENSGRPYNEQFF
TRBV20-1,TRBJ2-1,CSVGGGTVNEQFF
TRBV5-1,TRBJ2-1,CASSPYKRPAGTTETNEQFF
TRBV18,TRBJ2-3,CASSRRLAGIGTDTQYF
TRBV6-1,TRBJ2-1,CPSTGTYYNEQFF
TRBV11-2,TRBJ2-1,CASSLISSGFYNEQFF
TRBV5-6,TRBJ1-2,CASSWSQADGYTF
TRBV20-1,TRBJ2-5,CSASPSAGRSETQYF
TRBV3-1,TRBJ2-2,CASSQSRIGELFF
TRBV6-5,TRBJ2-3,CASTKVAGGGTDTQYF
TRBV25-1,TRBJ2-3,CASSSQGYTDTQYF
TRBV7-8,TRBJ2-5,CASSLGILAGAQETQYF
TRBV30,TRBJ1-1,CAWTVTRGTAFF
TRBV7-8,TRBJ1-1,CASSLSGGAAFF
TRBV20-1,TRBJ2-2,CSARISSTGELFF
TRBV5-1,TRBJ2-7,CASSLSDFFSYEQYF
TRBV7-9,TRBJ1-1,CASSLQGGTEAFF